This T cell receptor (beta chain) came from a study of PD-L1 blockade in urothelial cancer. Study observations and caveats: Patients with below-median pretreatment blood clonality survived longer.

For this clone: Its antigen is unknown.

Synthetic analogs of TCR templates were spiked into every PCR. TCRdb keeps only in-frame clones here, not all; method: immunoSEQ multiplex PCR. The sample holds tens of thousands of clones, 65% to 85% seen once. The V gene's germline CDR1 is MDHEN and CDR2 SYDVKM. The CDR3 is made up of 14 amino acids. V lost 5 bases and J 6 bases, leaving 15 bases between the germline ends. Time point denoted: pretreatment peripheral blood. Patients each gave 1 to 8 samples, pretreatment and on-treatment. Sequences were derived from PBMCs, sampled around atezolizumab (anti-PD-L1) treatment. This sequence joins TRBV28 and TRBJ2-3, with D maybe TRBD2 (6 bases). The receptor was isolated from a woman in her sixties or seventies with urothelial cancer. CDR3 nucleotide sequence: TGTGCCAGCAGTCCCGACGGGAGTGTGGATACGCAGTATTTT. It is translated as CASSPDGSVDTQYF.